The 23 T cell receptor beta chains presented below share a single source sample, sequenced in a study of T cell responses to AZD1222 COVID-19 vaccine. Sequenced by immunoSEQ multiplex PCR; TCRdb stores in-frame clones only, minus some. The data contain some 150,000 clones, around 90% of them singletons. Material: peripheral blood, obtained 28 days after the second dose of the MenACWY control vaccine. The source of these receptors is an adult who received the MenACWY meningococcal vaccine as a control.

The chain joins TRBV7-2 to TRBJ1-3; D gene unclear. V was trimmed by 3 bases and J by 4 bases, leaving 19 bases between them. Germline V lookup: CDR1 SGHTA, CDR2 FQGNSA. There are 17 residues in the CDR3. The CDR3 DNA follows: TGTGCCAGCAGCTTCCATCGAGGTGGGGTGGGAGGAAACACCATATATTTT. Residues: CASSFHRGGVGGNTIYF.

The rearrangement links TRBV4-3 to TRBJ1-4; D is ambiguous. The CDR3 spans 11 residues. The ends were cut back, 8 bases at V and 8 bases at J, with 9 bases in the middle. CDR1 is LGHNA, CDR2 YSLEER, per germline. The CDR3: CASGVGEKLFF. DNA for the CDR3: TGCGCCAGCGGGGTGGGGGAAAAACTGTTTTTT.

The chain has TRBV19 and TRBJ1-5; 7 bases line up with TRBD1. The germline gives CDR1 LNHDA, CDR2 SQIVND (reference sequence). V lost 4 bases, J lost 6 bases, and 3 bases stayed unmatched. This CDR3 is 13 amino acids long. The CDR3 here is CASSKQGGQPQHF. CDR3 nucleotide sequence: TGTGCCAGTAGTAAGCAGGGGGGTCAGCCCCAGCATTTT.

This chain uses TRBV7-2 with TRBJ2-4; TRBD1 might be the D (5 bases). The V and J ends lost 1 base and 0 bases respectively, with 10 bases between them. The CDR3 runs to 16 residues. Germline values: CDR1 SGHTA, CDR2 FQGNSA. CDR3 in DNA: TGTGCCAGCAGCTTAGTTGGGGCTTTAGCCAAAAACATTCAGTACTTC. It is translated as CASSLVGALAKNIQYF.

The table lists this clone with a count of one. The chain couples TRBV18 to TRBJ2-1; 8 bases align to TRBD1. J was trimmed by 4 bases and V by 4 bases; bases with no gene match: 12. This CDR3 region has 17 residues. Germline CDR1 is KGHSH and CDR2 is LQKENI. Here the CDR3 DNA reads TGTGCCAGCTCACTGACCTCGACAGGGGTGATTTACAATGAGCAGTTCTTC. This codes for CASSLTSTGVIYNEQFF. Together with reference TRBV18 and TRBJ2-1, the CDR3 gives the full variable domain: NAGVMQNPRHLVRRRGQEARLRCSPMKGHSHVYWYRQLPEEGLKFMVYLQKENIIDESGMPKERFSAEFPKEGPSILRIQQVVRGDSAAYFCASSLTSTGVIYNEQFFGPGTRLTVL.

This chain joins TRBV27 and TRBJ1-1; D ambiguous. This CDR3 spans 14 amino acids. V dropped 6 bases and J dropped 2 bases, with 13 bases sitting between them. The germline CDR1 and CDR2 sequences are MNHEY and SMNVEV (reference sequence). This chain's CDR3 is CASSLEVGNTEAFF. The CDR3 DNA sequence: TGTGCCAGCAGCCTGGAGGTCGGTAACACTGAAGCTTTCTTT.

V usage is TRBV5-4 and J usage is TRBJ2-2; TRBD1 matches at 7 bases. Germline CDR1 is SGHNT and CDR2 is YYREEE (reference sequence). This CDR3 is 15 amino acids long. V was pared by 0 bases and J by 5 bases, with 4 bases of the junction left unmatched. The CDR3 DNA is TGTGCCAGCAGCTTGGCCCAGGGGGTTACCGGGGAGCTGTTTTTT. Its translation: CASSLAQGVTGELFF. The full variable domain, rest sourced from reference TRBV5-4 and TRBJ2-2, is ETGVTQSPTHLIKTRGQQVTLRCSSQSGHNTVSWYQQALGQGPQFIFQYYREEENGRGNFPPRFSGLQFPNYSSELNVNALELDDSALYLCASSLAQGVTGELFFGEGSRLTVL.

The chain links TRBV7-2 to TRBJ1-3; maybe TRBD1 (5 bases). There are 15 residues in the CDR3. The V end was cut by 1 base, the J end by 0 bases, with 7 bases between. Germline values: CDR1 SGHTA, CDR2 FQGNSA. As DNA, the CDR3 is TGTGCCAGCAGCTTAGGAGGGGACTCTGGAAACACCATATATTTT. Translated: CASSLGGDSGNTIYF.

The chain carries TRBV5-1 and TRBJ2-1, with 7 bases that match TRBD2. V lost 4 bases, J lost 1 base, and 5 bases stayed unmatched. The CDR3 is 15 residues long. CDR1 and CDR2 from the germline V gene are SGHRS and YFSETQ. The CDR3 here is CASSLGLVSYNEQFF. The CDR3, as DNA: TGCGCCAGCAGCCTAGGACTAGTGTCCTACAATGAGCAGTTCTTC.

The chain is built from TRBV21-1 and TRBJ2-7. TRBV21-1 is listed as a pseudogene. The CDR3 has 17 amino acids. The CDR3 DNA follows: TGTGCCAGCAGCAAAGACGGGGGACACCCAGATCTCTACGAGCAGTACTTC. This translates into CASSKDGGHPDLYEQYF.

This clone was detected only once. This chain connects TRBV4-3 to TRBJ1-5; D remains unclear. CDR3 length: 14 amino acids. CDR1 and CDR2 (germline): LGHNA, YSLEER. The germline V and J ends were trimmed by 1 base and 7 bases, with 11 bases remaining between them. The CDR3, as DNA: TGCGCCAGCAGCCAAGTCCACGCCATACAGCCCCAGCATTTT. Amino acid sequence: CASSQVHAIQPQHF.

V is TRBV18 and J is TRBJ1-2, with 7 bases that match TRBD1. This CDR3 has 15 residues. The junction had 3 bases not matched to a gene; V was cut back by 2 bases and J by 0 bases. Germline V gene lookup returns CDR1 KGHSH and CDR2 LQKENI. The CDR3 loop reads CASSPYGTANYGYTF. CDR3 nucleotide sequence: TGTGCCAGCTCACCATATGGGACAGCTAACTATGGCTACACCTTC.

For the CDR3, the DNA is TGCGCCAGCAGCCAATCCAGGACAGTAGCCAAAAACATTCAGTACTTC. Protein product: CASSQSRTVAKNIQYF. The J gene is TRBJ2-4, the V gene TRBV4-3; D perhaps matches TRBD1 (6 bases). The germline gives CDR1 LGHNA, CDR2 YSLEER. Trimming removed 2 bases at V and 0 bases at J, with 11 bases between. CDR3 size: 16 residues.

The chain links TRBV6-2 or TRBV6-3 to TRBJ1-1, with D uncertain. V dropped 5 bases and J dropped 6 bases, with 10 bases sitting between them. The CDR3 runs 12 residues. CDR1 and CDR2 (germline): MNHEY, SVGEGT. The CDR3 region has the DNA TGTGCCAGCAGTCGACCAAAGGCTGAAGCTTTCTTT. Amino acid sequence: CASSRPKAEAFF.

This chain uses TRBV7-6 with TRBJ1-2, with TRBD1 matching 7 bases. From germline, CDR1 is SGHVS and CDR2 FNYEAQ. J gave up 5 bases and V 5 bases, and 2 bases lay outside the gene matches. The length of the CDR3 is 12 residues. The CDR3 region is CASSGTAYGYTF. CDR3 nucleotides: TGTGCCAGCAGCGGGACAGCTTATGGCTACACCTTC. The full variable domain, rest sourced from reference TRBV7-6 and TRBJ1-2, is GAGVSQSPRYKVTKRGQDVALRCDPISGHVSLYWYRQALGQGPEFLTYFNYEAQQDKSGLPNDRFSAERPEGSISTLTIQRTEQRDSAMYRCASSGTAYGYTFGSGTRLTVV.

The count of this clone is one. CDR3 sequence reads: CATSRDLNSPLHF. CDR3 DNA sequence: TGTGCCACCAGTCGGGACCTTAATTCACCCCTCCACTTT. J is TRBJ1-6 and V is TRBV24-1; TRBD1 is a possible D gene (5 bases). The CDR3 totals 13 residues. Germline assignment: CDR1 KGHDR and CDR2 SFDVKD. V dropped 6 bases and J dropped 6 bases, with 8 bases sitting between them.

The chain carries TRBV7-6 and TRBJ1-2; 9 positions agree with TRBD1. CDR1 is SGHVS and CDR2 is FNYEAQ in the germline V gene. Trimming cost V 4 bases and J 1 base; bases outside gene matches: 4. This CDR3 has 15 residues. CDR3 nucleotide sequence: TGTGCCAGCAGCTCCCAGGACAGGGGTAACTATGGCTACACCTTC. Its protein is CASSSQDRGNYGYTF.

CDR3 loop: CASGLSGPGTWNQPQHF. The DNA for the CDR3 is TGTGCTAGTGGTTTGTCCGGGCCGGGGACGTGGAATCAGCCCCAGCATTTT. The J gene is TRBJ1-5, the V gene TRBV12-5, with a weak D call TRBD1 (5 bases). This CDR3 is 17 amino acids long. The V gene's germline CDR1 is LGHNT and CDR2 FRNRAP. The V end lost 2 bases, the J end lost 4 bases, and 18 bases lay between the germline ends.

The chain is built from TRBV19 and TRBJ2-2, with 9 bases fitting TRBD2. This CDR3 has 15 residues. CDR1 is LNHDA, CDR2 SQIVND, per germline (reference sequence). The J segment lost 1 base and the V segment lost 6 bases, leaving 3 bases of the junction unmatched. The CDR3 loop reads CASSGLAWNTGELFF. CDR3 DNA: TGTGCCAGTAGCGGACTAGCGTGGAACACCGGGGAGCTGTTTTTT.

The chain employs TRBV30 and TRBJ1-2, with TRBD1 identical over 8 bases. Germline CDR1 GTSNPN, CDR2 SVGIG (reference sequence). V dropped 3 bases and J dropped 6; count of bases not matched to a gene: 12. The CDR3 has 15 residues. This chain's CDR3 is CAWRGTDGGQDGYTF. The CDR3 DNA is TGTGCCTGGAGGGGAACCGACGGGGGACAGGATGGCTACACCTTC.

This chain links TRBV5-1 with TRBJ1-5; D remains ambiguous. V was clipped by 0 bases and J by 2 bases, with 6 bases between them. This CDR3 has 14 residues. CDR1 SGHRS and CDR2 YFSETQ come from the germline V gene. The CDR3 DNA sequence: TGCGCCAGCAGCTTGGGGACTGGCAATCAGCCCCAGCATTTT. Its protein is CASSLGTGNQPQHF.

The chain uses TRBV5-4 and TRBJ2-7; no clear D. Germline assignment: CDR1 SGHNT and CDR2 YYREEE (reference sequence). The CDR3 totals 14 residues. The germline V and J ends were trimmed by 2 bases and 2 bases, with 11 bases remaining between them. The CDR3 DNA sequence: TGTGCCAGCAGCTTTTACGTGGAGCCCTACGAGCAGTACTTC. Its protein product is CASSFYVEPYEQYF.

This chain links TRBV28 with TRBJ1-4, with D hard to call. Germline CDR1 is MDHEN and CDR2 is SYDVKM. The CDR3 runs 15 residues. Deletions cut 8 bases from V and 7 bases from J, with 20 bases between. The CDR3 loop is CASLYSPDSAEKLFF. In nucleotides, the CDR3 is TGTGCCAGCTTATACAGCCCCGATAGCGCTGAAAAACTGTTTTTT. The full variable domain, its missing parts supplied by reference TRBV28 and TRBJ1-4, is DVKVTQSSRYLVKRTGEKVFLECVQDMDHENMFWYRQDPGLGLRLIYFSYDVKMKEKGDIPEGYSVSREKKERFSLILESASTNQTSMYLCASLYSPDSAEKLFFGSGTQLSVL.